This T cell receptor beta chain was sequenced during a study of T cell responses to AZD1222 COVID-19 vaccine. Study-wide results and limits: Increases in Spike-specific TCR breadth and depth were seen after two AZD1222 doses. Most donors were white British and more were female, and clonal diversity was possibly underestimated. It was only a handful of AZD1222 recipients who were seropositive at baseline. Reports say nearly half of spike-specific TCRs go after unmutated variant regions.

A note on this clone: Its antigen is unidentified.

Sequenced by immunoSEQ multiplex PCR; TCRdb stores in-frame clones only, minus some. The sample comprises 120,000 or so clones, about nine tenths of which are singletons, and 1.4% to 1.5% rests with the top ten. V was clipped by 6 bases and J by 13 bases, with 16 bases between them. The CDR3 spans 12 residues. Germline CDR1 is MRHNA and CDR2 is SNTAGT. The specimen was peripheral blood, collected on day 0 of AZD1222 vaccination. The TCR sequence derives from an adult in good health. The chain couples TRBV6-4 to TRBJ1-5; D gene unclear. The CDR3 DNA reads TGTGCCAGCAGAAGAAAAGACCCACCTCAGCATTTT. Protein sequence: CASRRKDPPQHF.